A selection of T cell receptor beta chains follows, all from one sample in a study of blood T cell repertoires in COVID-19. Method: immunoSEQ multiplex PCR; TCRdb's copy keeps in-frame clones and lacks some. This sample has roughly 190,000 clones, with approximately 85% found just once. Sequenced sample: peripheral blood. These receptors originate from a woman in her 70s with active or convalescent COVID-19. Each CDR3 is given with its conserved first and last residue. The D gene is left open where the match is weak. Clone size appears in some rows only: once, few, many, or a class for an expanded clone.

V	D	size	J	DNA	CDR3
TRBV9	TRBD1	NA	TRBJ1-2	TGTGCCAGCAGCGCACAAATCGGGACAGTGGACTATGGCTACACCTTC	CASSAQIGTVDYGYTF
TRBV5-6	TRBD1	NA	TRBJ1-3	TGTGCCAGCAGCTCGCGGGACAGGCCCTCTGGAAACACCATATATTTT	CASSSRDRPSGNTIYF
TRBV13	TRBD2	NA	TRBJ2-1	TGTGCCAGCAGCCATGGGACTAGCCGCTACAATGAGCAGTTCTTC	CASSHGTSRYNEQFF
TRBV15	TRBD1	NA	TRBJ2-7	TGTGCCACCAAAGCGTACCGGGACAGGGTCAACGAGCAGTACTTC	CATKAYRDRVNEQYF
TRBV6-2/TRBV6-3	TRBD2	once	TRBJ2-5	TGTGCCAGCAGTTACCTCAGGACTAGCGGGAGGTTTGGGACCCAGTACTTC	CASSYLRTSGRFGTQYF
TRBV4-1	NA	NA	TRBJ2-7	TGCGCCAGCAGCGCCGTTGATGCGGGACCCTACGAGCAGTACTTC	CASSAVDAGPYEQYF
TRBV28	TRBD1	once	TRBJ2-4	TGTGCCAGCAGTTCCCCCGGTACGGGACAGGGAAGGAACATTCAGTACTTC	CASSSPGTGQGRNIQYF
TRBV24-1	TRBD2	NA	TRBJ2-3	TGTGCCACCAGTGATTCTAGCGGGGACACAGATACGCAGTATTTT	CATSDSSGDTDTQYF
TRBV9	NA	NA	TRBJ1-6	TGTGCCAGCAGCGTAGATTCGAGCTCCTATAATTCACCCCTCCACTTT	CASSVDSSSYNSPLHF
TRBV30	NA	NA	TRBJ2-1	TGTGCCTGGAGTGGCATCACTAGCACCGGGCAGTTCTTC	CAWSGITSTGQFF
TRBV4-1	NA	once	TRBJ2-2	TGCGCCAGCAGCCAAGACAGGGGACGATTGAACACCGGGGAGCTGTTTTTT	CASSQDRGRLNTGELFF
TRBV18	TRBD2	NA	TRBJ2-5	TGTGCCAGCTCACGGAGTAGCGGGAGGGTCCAAGAGACCCAGTACTTC	CASSRSSGRVQETQYF
TRBV7-7	TRBD1	NA	TRBJ2-2	TGTGCTAGCAGCCCTTCGACAGGGTGGACCGGGGAGCTGTTTTTT	CASSPSTGWTGELFF
TRBV2	TRBD1	NA	TRBJ2-7	TGTGCCAGCTGCCGGGACAGGGCTTCCTACGAGCAGTACTTC	CASCRDRASYEQYF
TRBV4-1	TRBD2	NA	TRBJ2-7	TGCGCCAGCAGCCAAACTAGCGGGAGGGACGAGCAGTACTTC	CASSQTSGRDEQYF
TRBV4-2	TRBD1	NA	TRBJ2-1	TGTGCCAGCAGCCAAGAGGGACAGGGGACATTACCCACCAATGAGCAGTTCTTC	CASSQEGQGTLPTNEQFF
TRBV27	NA	NA	TRBJ2-1	TGTGCCAGCAGAATAGCAGGGTCCTCCTACAATGAGCAGTTCTTC	CASRIAGSSYNEQFF
TRBV28	NA	few	TRBJ1-2	TGTGCCAGCAGTTTAGCAGGGAACTATGGCTACACCTTC	CASSLAGNYGYTF
TRBV20-1	NA	NA	TRBJ1-1	TGCAGTGCTCGTGGGGGCAGCAAAGCTTTCTTT	CSARGGSKAFF
TRBV14	TRBD1	NA	TRBJ2-7	TGTGCCAGCAGCCAAAGGGGGACAGGGCGCTACGAGCAGTACTTC	CASSQRGTGRYEQYF
TRBV6-5	NA	once	TRBJ2-5	TGTGCCAGCAGTTATCAGAGACTAGAGACCCAGTACTTC	CASSYQRLETQYF
TRBV4-2	TRBD2	once	TRBJ2-1	TGTGCCAGCAGACCCGGGACTAGCGGGAACAATGAGCAGTTCTTC	CASRPGTSGNNEQFF
TRBV6-5	NA	NA	TRBJ1-1	TGTGCCAGCAGAACACGAGGGGAAGCTTTCTTT	CASRTRGEAFF
TRBV5-1	NA	once	TRBJ1-6	TGCGCCAGCAGCTTGACCTCATCCAAGCATCCCGATAATTCACCCCTCCACTTT	CASSLTSSKHPDNSPLHF
TRBV5-5	TRBD1	once	TRBJ2-7	TGTGCCAGCAGTCGGGACAGGGACTACGAGCAGTACTTC	CASSRDRDYEQYF
TRBV6-5	TRBD1	NA	TRBJ1-2	TGTGCCAGCACCCAGGGATCCGGGACAGGGGAGGGCTACACCTTC	CASTQGSGTGEGYTF
TRBV3-1/TRBV3-2	TRBD1	NA	TRBJ1-4	TGTGCCAGCAGCCACCAACAGGGGTCCATTAATGAAAAACTGTTTTTT	CASSHQQGSINEKLFF
TRBV28	NA	NA	TRBJ1-2	TGTGCCAGCACCCTAGGAGGGGATGTTAATGGCTACACCTTC	CASTLGGDVNGYTF
TRBV5-1	NA	NA	TRBJ2-7	TGCGCCAGCAGCTTGTTTATAGGGGTGTCCTACGAGCAGTACTTC	CASSLFIGVSYEQYF
TRBV4-1	NA	NA	TRBJ1-1	TGCGCCAGCAGCCAAGCGGGGGGGTCTGGCACTGTCACTGAAGCTTTCTTT	CASSQAGGSGTVTEAFF
TRBV5-1	NA	NA	TRBJ2-3	TGCGCCAGCAGTTCAGGGTTGGATACGCAGTATTTT	CASSSGLDTQYF